The clone carrying this TCR beta chain has just one count. Its antigen is undetermined. This record comes from a study of shared clonotypes between healthy human individuals. General study results and limits: Read depth was anticipated to influence clonotype sharing among donors.

The assay was run at deep level. As processed by the authors: Filtering was not the same, since immunoSEQ gave junction-only sequences without quality scores. TCRdb keeps only in-frame clones here, not all; method: immunoSEQ multiplex PCR. V, J and clone size derive from that table, while D and trimming were established from the DNA sequence. The sample yields 490,000 or so clones, 70% to 85% seen once. Nashville, Tennessee was home to all donors, who were Caucasian adults. Sequenced: PBMCs. This sequence originates from a woman in her forties in good health. Some clones in this sample may be carry-over from other donors' samples.

CDR3 loop: CASSEQGATFEAFF. For the CDR3, the DNA is TGTGCCAGCTCCGAACAGGGGGCGACTTTCGAAGCTTTCTTT. V and J are TRBV18 and TRBJ1-1, with 9 bases fitting TRBD1. V trimming: 6 bases; J trimming: 8 bases; junction bases outside the gene matches: 10. This CDR3 is built from 14 residues. Germline V CDR1 and CDR2: KGHSH, LQKENI.